This entry lists 28 T cell receptor beta chains sequenced from one sample in a study of regulatory T cells in long-lasting Graves disease. Building the TCR beta libraries relied on iRepertoire HTBI primers, and CDR3 regions underwent Arm-PCR. Each CDR3 protein is one row after TCRdb ran MiXCR on the multiplex PCR reads. This sample yields more than 450,000 distinct CDR3 sequences, of which 15% to 20% are seen a single time; 12% belongs to the top ten. Regarding time point: newly diagnosed GD, antithyroid drugs for less than 3 months. The TCR library was made from RNA that had been extracted from PBMCs in TRIzol. These sequences were also reported in another study, on T cells in Graves' hyperthyroidism and ophthalmopathy.

The source was peripheral blood mononuclear cells (PBMCs), collected at new diagnosis, from a patient treated with antithyroid drugs. These receptors came from a man between 35 and 55 years old with Graves disease.

This clonotype was seen repeatedly, ten times or more. The chain is built from TRBV28 and TRBJ2-4; D is perhaps TRBD2 (5 bases). This CDR3 contains 13 residues. Trimming stripped 3 bases from V and 7 bases from J, with 10 bases between. The germline V gene has CDR1 MDHEN and CDR2 SYDVKM. The CDR3 sequence is CASSFLASNIQYF. Written as DNA, the CDR3 is TGTGCCAGCAGTTTTCTAGCTTCTAACATTCAGTACTTC.

This clonotype occurred a few times. This rearrangement joins TRBV6-5 to TRBJ2-5; 11 bases agree with TRBD2. This CDR3 has 18 amino acids. Germline assignment: CDR1 MNHEY and CDR2 SVGAGI. V was pared by 0 bases and J by 0 bases, with 6 bases of the junction left unmatched. This chain's CDR3 is CASSYSWTGLADQETQYF. The DNA of the CDR3 is TGTGCCAGCAGTTACTCGTGGACGGGACTAGCGGACCAAGAGACCCAGTACTTC.

This clonotype has at least ten counts. This sequence joins TRBV5-1 and TRBJ2-2; 8 positions agree with TRBD2. Germline V lookup: CDR1 SGHRS, CDR2 YFSETQ. Trimming removed 3 bases from V and 0 bases from J; junction bases left unmatched: 7. This CDR3 contains 17 residues. CDR3: CASSWGLTSANTGELFF. DNA for the CDR3: TGCGCCAGCAGCTGGGGCCTGACTAGCGCGAACACCGGGGAGCTGTTTTTT.

The chain couples TRBV6-2 or TRBV6-3 to TRBJ2-1, with D possibly TRBD1 on 6 matching bases. This CDR3 is built from 14 residues. Germline V CDR1 and CDR2: MNHEY, SVGEGT. V was trimmed by 6 bases and J by 7 bases, leaving 16 bases between them. This CDR3 is CASRAAGERNEQFF. DNA for the CDR3: TGTGCCAGCAGAGCCGCAGGGGAACGGAATGAGCAGTTCTTC.

This clonotype was seen at least ten times. The V call is TRBV7-9, the J call TRBJ1-2, with 7 positions matching TRBD1. This CDR3 spans 16 amino acids. J lost 2 bases, V lost 5 bases, and 11 bases had no gene match. Germline V CDR1 and CDR2: SEHNR, FQNEAQ (reference sequence). The chain's CDR3 is CASSRGGTQRNYGYTF. CDR3 nucleotides: TGTGCCAGCAGCAGAGGGGGCACCCAGAGGAACTATGGCTACACCTTC.

This clonotype appeared many times. This chain uses TRBV20-1 with TRBJ2-3; TRBD2 might be the D (6 bases). Germline-derived CDR1 and CDR2 are DFQATT and SNEGSKA (reference sequence). CDR3 length: 13 residues. V was clipped by 5 bases and J by 5 bases, with 14 bases between them. DNA for the CDR3: TGCAGTGCTCAACGGGAGAGGGTAGATACGCAGTATTTT. This encodes CSAQRERVDTQYF.

The rearrangement links TRBV7-6 to TRBJ2-1; the D gene is possibly TRBD2 (6 bases). Germline CDR1 reads SGHVS; CDR2 reads FNYEAQ. CDR3 size: 16 residues. V shed 6 bases and J shed 5 bases, with 20 bases lying between them. This chain's CDR3 is CASSYGRWGDHNEQFF. The CDR3 nucleotides read TGTGCCAGCAGTTATGGGAGGTGGGGGGACCACAATGAGCAGTTCTTC.

This clonotype was observed many times. This chain links TRBV30 with TRBJ1-3; possibly TRBD1 for D (5 bases). The V gene's germline CDR1 is GTSNPN and CDR2 SVGIG (reference sequence). V lost 7 bases and J lost 0, with 16 bases in between. The CDR3 contains 15 residues. The CDR3 DNA reads as TGTGCCTACTCCGACAGACACCTCTCTGGAAACACCATATATTTT. As protein: CAYSDRHLSGNTIYF.

This clonotype was observed a few times. The V and J genes are TRBV28 and TRBJ2-5; tentatively, D is TRBD1 (6 bases). Germline CDR1 reads MDHEN; CDR2 reads SYDVKM. V shed 7 bases and J shed 1 base, with 13 bases lying between them. This CDR3 is 14 amino acids long. This CDR3 reads CASIQQGPQETQYF. CDR3 nucleotide sequence: TGTGCCAGCATCCAACAGGGACCCCAAGAGACCCAGTACTTC. Based on the CDR3 plus reference TRBV28 and TRBJ2-5, the full variable domain is DVKVTQSSRYLVKRTGEKVFLECVQDMDHENMFWYRQDPGLGLRLIYFSYDVKMKEKGDIPEGYSVSREKKERFSLILESASTNQTSMYLCASIQQGPQETQYFGPGTRLLVL.

The chain joins TRBV12-3 or TRBV12-4 to TRBJ1-5; D perhaps matches TRBD1 (5 bases). This CDR3 spans 14 amino acids. The V gene lost 6 bases and the J gene lost 4 bases, with 13 bases spanning the gap. The DNA for the CDR3 is TGTGCCAGCAGGGGACCATGGCCGAATCAGCCCCAGCATTTT. Encoded protein: CASRGPWPNQPQHF.

This clonotype was counted between two and nine times. The rearrangement joins TRBV28 to TRBJ1-5, with 8 bases aligning to TRBD1. CDR1 is MDHEN, CDR2 SYDVKM, per germline. V lost 4 bases to trimming and J lost 6 bases; unmatched junction nucleotides: 2. The CDR3 has 13 residues. CDR3 coding DNA: TGTGCCAGCAGTTCGGACAGGGTTCAGCCCCAGCATTTT. Protein product: CASSSDRVQPQHF.

As for this clonotype: A single base separates this from a much larger clone, so it may be a read error. V and J are TRBV7-9 and TRBJ2-7, with 11 nucleotides matching TRBD2. V lost 5 bases and J lost 7; bases outside the gene matches: 16. Germline V gene lookup returns CDR1 SEHNR and CDR2 FQNEAQ (reference sequence). The CDR3 consists of 17 residues. The CDR3: CASSEPSGRSSYNEQYF. The CDR3 DNA follows: TGTGCCAGCAGCGAGCCTAGCGGGAGGAGCTCCTACAATGAGCAGTACTTC. The full variable domain, completed using reference TRBV7-9 and TRBJ2-7, is DTGVSQNPRHKITKRGQNVTFRCDPISEHNRLYWYRQTLGQGPEFLTYFQNEAQLEKSRLLSDRFSAERPKGSFSTLEIQRTEQGDSAMYLCASSEPSGRSSYNEQYFGPGTRLTVT.

V is TRBV5-1 and J is TRBJ2-3, with a weak D call TRBD2 (5 bases). The CDR3 extends over 14 amino acids. Trimming removed 2 bases from V and 3 bases from J, with 10 bases in between. Germline V gene sequence: CDR1 SGHRS, CDR2 YFSETQ. The CDR3 region is CASSFAGWTDTQYF. CDR3 coding DNA: TGCGCCAGCAGCTTCGCGGGTTGGACAGATACGCAGTATTTT. Complete variable domain (other parts from reference TRBV5-1 and TRBJ2-3): KAGVTQTPRYLIKTRGQQVTLSCSPISGHRSVSWYQQTPGQGLQFLFEYFSETQRNKGNFPGRFSGRQFSNSRSEMNVSTLELGDSALYLCASSFAGWTDTQYFGPGTRLTVL.

This clonotype was observed at least ten times. The junction departs from germline at one end; a sequencing error may be responsible. V and J are TRBV4-1 and TRBJ1-2, with 7 bases fitting TRBD1. Germline V gene sequence: CDR1 MGHRA, CDR2 YSYEKL. The CDR3 sequence is 14 residues long. The CDR3 here is CASAKGAQDYGYTF. CDR3 nucleotides: TGTGCCAGCGCCAAGGGGGCGCAGGACTATGGCTACACCTTC.

The V gene is TRBV7-9, the J gene TRBJ2-4; D is possibly TRBD2 (6 bases). The CDR3 has 15 amino acids. Germline CDR1 and CDR2: SEHNR and FQNEAQ (reference sequence). The V end lost 2 bases, the J end lost 1 base, and 9 bases lay between the germline ends. Written as DNA, the CDR3 is TGTGCCAGCAGCTTATGGGGGGAGGCCAAAAACATTCAGTACTTC. It translates to CASSLWGEAKNIQYF.

The chain joins TRBV10-3 to TRBJ2-3; no firm D call. The germline V gene has CDR1 ENHRY and CDR2 SYGVKD. V was clipped by 3 bases and J by 1 base, with 14 bases between them. This CDR3 is 16 amino acids long. This chain's CDR3 is CAISDPQGPGTDTQYF. The CDR3, as DNA: TGTGCCATCAGTGACCCCCAAGGTCCGGGCACAGATACGCAGTATTTT.

This rearrangement joins TRBV3-1 to TRBJ1-2, with a tentative D call TRBD1 (5 bases). The CDR3 has 16 amino acids. CDR1 LGHDT and CDR2 YNNKEL come from the germline V gene (reference sequence). The V gene lost 1 base and the J gene lost 3 bases, with 15 bases spanning the gap. The chain's CDR3 is CASSQGDIPGHYGYTF. CDR3 nucleotide sequence: TGTGCCAGCAGCCAAGGCGACATTCCAGGGCACTATGGCTACACCTTC.

The chain employs TRBV7-9 and TRBJ2-1; 14 bases agree with TRBD2. The CDR3 consists of 16 residues. Germline V gene data show CDR1 as SEHNR and CDR2 as FQNEAQ (reference sequence). V lost 3 bases to trimming and J lost 5 bases; unmatched junction nucleotides: 3. In DNA form, the CDR3 reads TGTGCCAGCAGCTTCCGGACTAGCGGGAGGAACAATGAGCAGTTCTTC. This encodes CASSFRTSGRNNEQFF.

This clonotype was counted ten times or more. V usage is TRBV5-1 and J usage is TRBJ1-2, with D tentatively TRBD1 (6 bases). Germline lookup yields CDR1 SGHRS and CDR2 YFSETQ. V was clipped by 4 bases and J by 7 bases, with 26 bases between them. The CDR3 extends over 17 amino acids. CDR3 sequence (DNA): TGCGCCAGCAGCGCTTCACCGGGGGACACGTCTCGGGGTGGCTACACCTTC. This translates into CASSASPGDTSRGGYTF. The whole variable domain, remainder taken from reference TRBV5-1 and TRBJ1-2, is KAGVTQTPRYLIKTRGQQVTLSCSPISGHRSVSWYQQTPGQGLQFLFEYFSETQRNKGNFPGRFSGRQFSNSRSEMNVSTLELGDSALYLCASSASPGDTSRGGYTFGSGTRLTVV.

This clonotype was found many times. The chain uses TRBV20-1 and TRBJ2-7; D call uncertain. Germline values: CDR1 DFQATT, CDR2 SNEGSKA (reference sequence). The CDR3 runs to 11 residues. The ends were cut back, 3 bases at V and 4 bases at J, with 7 bases in the middle. The CDR3 sequence is CSARRSYEQYF. The CDR3 bases are TGCAGTGCTAGGAGGAGTTACGAGCAGTACTTC.

This clonotype appeared many times. This chain uses TRBV18 with TRBJ1-2; D remains ambiguous. V lost 3 bases to trimming and J lost 1 base, with 15 bases between them. The CDR3 contains 16 residues. Germline lookup yields CDR1 KGHSH and CDR2 LQKENI. The CDR3 reads CASSPGTDELNYGYTF. CDR3 coding DNA: TGTGCCAGCTCACCGGGAACGGACGAGCTTAACTATGGCTACACCTTC.

The chain uses TRBV6-1 and TRBJ2-7, with 9 bases aligning to TRBD1. After removal of 8 bases from V and 5 bases from J, the junction contained 1 base not matched to a gene. This CDR3 has 11 amino acids. CDR1 and CDR2 (germline): MNHNS, SASEGT. The CDR3, as DNA: TGTGCCAGCGGGACAGGGAACGAGCAGTACTTC. Amino acid sequence: CASGTGNEQYF.

The gene calls are TRBV28 and TRBJ2-7, with D perhaps matching TRBD1 or TRBD2 (6 bases each). CDR3 length equals 16 residues. The V gene lost 10 bases and the J gene lost 3 bases, with 25 bases spanning the gap. Germline lookup yields CDR1 MDHEN and CDR2 SYDVKM. The CDR3 region is CATLGRGGSGYYEQYF. The DNA for the CDR3 is TGTGCCACCCTTGGCAGGGGAGGCAGCGGGTACTACGAGCAGTACTTC.

This clonotype was detected a few times. This chain connects TRBV7-8 to TRBJ2-5, with D perhaps matching TRBD2 (5 bases). The CDR3 is 15 amino acids. The V end lost 1 base, the J end lost 4 bases, and 13 bases lay between the germline ends. Per germline, CDR1 SGHVS and CDR2 FQNEAQ. CDR3 sequence: CASSLGTGIRETQYF. CDR3 DNA sequence: TGTGCCAGCAGCTTAGGGACGGGAATTCGAGAGACCCAGTACTTC.

The chain recombines TRBV9 with TRBJ2-7, with D unresolved. Looked up from germline, CDR1 is SGDLS and CDR2 is YYNGEE. V was cut by 2 bases and J by 3 bases, with 9 bases left in between. This CDR3 has 13 amino acids. CDR3 nucleotide sequence: TGTGCCAGCAGCGTTGGGGATAACTACGAGCAGTACTTC. Protein sequence: CASSVGDNYEQYF.

A note on this clonotype: A far more abundant clone sits one base away, making this likely a read error. J is TRBJ2-1 and V is TRBV2, with 8 nucleotides matching TRBD2. The J call may be faulty, since TRBJ2-5 better matches the DNA end. Germline V CDR1 and CDR2: SNHLY, FYNNEI. This CDR3 region has 13 residues. The CDR3 DNA reads as TGTGCCAGCAGGACTAGCGTGTGGGAGACCCAGTACTTC. The encoded protein is CASRTSVWETQYF.

There are a few counts of this clonotype. In DNA, the CDR3 is TGTGCCAGCAGTGAACAGGGACTCCAACCGTACGAGCAGTACTTC. Its translation is CASSEQGLQPYEQYF. V is TRBV28 and J is TRBJ2-7, with D tentatively TRBD1 or TRBD2 (6 bases each). The CDR3 runs 15 residues. Germline CDR1 MDHEN, CDR2 SYDVKM. Trimming stripped 5 bases from V and 4 bases from J, with 18 bases between.

The chain carries TRBV2 and TRBJ1-2; 9 bases match TRBD1. V shed 2 bases and J 5 bases; nucleotides not matched to a gene: 6. The CDR3 is 15 amino acids. Germline V gives CDR1 SNHLY, CDR2 FYNNEI. CDR3 amino acids: CASSEFLTGGYGYTF. Here the CDR3 DNA reads TGTGCCAGCAGTGAATTTCTGACAGGGGGGTATGGCTACACCTTC.